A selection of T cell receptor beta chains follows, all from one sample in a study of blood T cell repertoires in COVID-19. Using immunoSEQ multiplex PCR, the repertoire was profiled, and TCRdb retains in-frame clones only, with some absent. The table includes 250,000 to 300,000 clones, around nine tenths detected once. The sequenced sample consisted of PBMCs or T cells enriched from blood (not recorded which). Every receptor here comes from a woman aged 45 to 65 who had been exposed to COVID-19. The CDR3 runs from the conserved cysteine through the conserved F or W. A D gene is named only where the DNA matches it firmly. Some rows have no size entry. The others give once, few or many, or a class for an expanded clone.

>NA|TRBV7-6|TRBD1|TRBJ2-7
TGTGCCAGCAGCCAGTGGGACAGCACCTACGAGCAGTACTTC
CASSQWDSTYEQYF
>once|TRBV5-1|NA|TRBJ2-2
TGCGCCAGCAGCTTAGGACAGCCGAACACCGGGGAGCTGTTTTTT
CASSLGQPNTGELFF
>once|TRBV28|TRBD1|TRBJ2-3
TGTGCCAGCAGTTCCTTAGGCCTCAAGGACAGGGGAAGCACAGATACGCAGTATTTT
CASSSLGLKDRGSTDTQYF
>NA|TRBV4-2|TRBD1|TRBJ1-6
TGTGCCAGCAGCCTGGAGGGGACAGGGAATAATTCACCCCTCCACTTT
CASSLEGTGNNSPLHF
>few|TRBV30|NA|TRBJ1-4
TGTGCCTGGAGTAGCGCGGGCTCGACCCAACTATATGAAAAACTGTTTTTT
CAWSSAGSTQLYEKLFF
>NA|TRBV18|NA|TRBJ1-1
TGTGCCAGCTCACCAGGAGGGGCGGGGAGTGAAGCTTTCTTT
CASSPGGAGSEAFF
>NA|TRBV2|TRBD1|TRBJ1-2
TGTGCCAGCAGTTCGGGACAGGGGGCATATGGCTACACCTTC
CASSSGQGAYGYTF
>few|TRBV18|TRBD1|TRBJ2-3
TGTGCCAGCTCAGTAACCGGGACAGGGGGCCCAGATACGCAGTATTTT
CASSVTGTGGPDTQYF
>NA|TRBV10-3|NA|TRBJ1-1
TGTGCCATCAGGCGGGGCAGGACCGACCCGAACACTGAAGCTTTCTTT
CAIRRGRTDPNTEAFF
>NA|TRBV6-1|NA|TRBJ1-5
TGTGCCAGCAGTGAAGCGGGGAGGGACAATCAGCCCCAGCATTTT
CASSEAGRDNQPQHF
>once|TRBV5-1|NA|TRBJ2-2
TGCGCCAGCAGCCGGGAAGTATCGAACACCGGGGAGCTGTTTTTT
CASSREVSNTGELFF
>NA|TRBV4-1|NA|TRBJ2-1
TGCGCCAGCAGCCAAGAGATTGGGCGGGCCTCCTACAATGAGCAGTTCTTC
CASSQEIGRASYNEQFF
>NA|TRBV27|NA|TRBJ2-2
TGTGCCAGCAGTACCCCCCGGGGGGCCACCGGGGAGCTGTTTTTT
CASSTPRGATGELFF
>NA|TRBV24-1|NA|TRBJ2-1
TGTGCCACCAGTGATTCCGGACGAGCGAGGGACAATGAGCAGTTCTTC
CATSDSGRARDNEQFF
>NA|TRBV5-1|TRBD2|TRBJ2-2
TGCGCCAGCAGGATTAGCGGGGCAGCCGGGGAGCTGTTTTTT
CASRISGAAGELFF
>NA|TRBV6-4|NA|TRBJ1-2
TGTGCCAGCAGTGACTCGGGCTTGTTTCCGAATGGCTACACCTTC
CASSDSGLFPNGYTF
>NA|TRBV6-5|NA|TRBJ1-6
TGTGCCAGCACCGAGACAGTAGAGTCACCCCTCCACTTT
CASTETVESPLHF
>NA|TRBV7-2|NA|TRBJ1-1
TGTGCCAGCAGCCTCAATAGGAACACTGAAGCTTTCTTT
CASSLNRNTEAFF
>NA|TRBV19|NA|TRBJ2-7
TGTGCCAGTAGTACAGACAGCTCCTACGAGCAGTACTTC
CASSTDSSYEQYF
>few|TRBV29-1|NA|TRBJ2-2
TGCAGCGTTCTATCGGGGACCGGGGAGCTGTTTTTT
CSVLSGTGELFF
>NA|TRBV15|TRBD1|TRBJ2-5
TGTGCCACCAGCAGAACTGGACAGGTTCAAGAGACCCAGTACTTC
CATSRTGQVQETQYF
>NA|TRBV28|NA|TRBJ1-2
TGTGCCAGTCAACTTACAGCCTCTGGCTATGGCTACACCTTC
CASQLTASGYGYTF
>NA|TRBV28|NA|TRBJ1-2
TGTGCCAGCAGTACCTCAGACTATGGCTACACCTTC
CASSTSDYGYTF
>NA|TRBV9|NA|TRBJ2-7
TGTGCCAGCAGCGTAGATACAGGTCCGTACGAGCAGTACTTC
CASSVDTGPYEQYF
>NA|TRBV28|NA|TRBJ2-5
TGTGCCAGCAGATTCGACAGGATCTCCCAAGAGACCCAGTACTTC
CASRFDRISQETQYF
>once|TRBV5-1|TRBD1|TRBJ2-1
TGCGCCAGCAGCCCGACTAAACAGGGACAGGGGGCCCATGAGCAGTTCTTC
CASSPTKQGQGAHEQFF
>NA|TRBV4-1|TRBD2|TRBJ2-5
TGCGCCAGCAGCCCGACTAGCGGGGGGCCAGGGAGGGAGACCCAGTACTTC
CASSPTSGGPGRETQYF
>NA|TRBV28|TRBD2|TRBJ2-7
TGTGCCAGCAGAGGAAGTAGCGGGGGGCTCTACTACGAGCAGTACTTC
CASRGSSGGLYYEQYF
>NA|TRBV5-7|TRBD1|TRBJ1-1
TGTGCCAGCAGCTTTACCAGGGGGTTGAACACTGAAGCTTTCTTT
CASSFTRGLNTEAFF
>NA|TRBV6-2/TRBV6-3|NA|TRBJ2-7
TGTGCCAGCAGCGCACCGGGTGAGAGCTCCTACGAGCAGTACTTC
CASSAPGESSYEQYF
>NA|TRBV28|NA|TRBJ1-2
TGTGCCAGCAGTTCTTCCCTTGGACAGCGTAGCTATGGCTACACCTTC
CASSSSLGQRSYGYTF
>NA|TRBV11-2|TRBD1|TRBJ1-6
TGTGCCAGCAGCGCCGACAGGGACTATAATTCACCCCTCCACTTT
CASSADRDYNSPLHF
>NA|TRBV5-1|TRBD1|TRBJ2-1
TGCGCCAGCAGCCTGGGACAGGGGTTGTACAATGAGCAGTTCTTC
CASSLGQGLYNEQFF
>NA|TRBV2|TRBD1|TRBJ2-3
TGTGCCAGCAGTGAAGGGACAGGGGGCTCGGGACTAGTTTTTCATACGCAGTATTTT
CASSEGTGGSGLVFHTQYF
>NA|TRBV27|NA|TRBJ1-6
TGTGCCAGCAGTGCGATAAGTACCTATAATTCACCCCTCCACTTT
CASSAISTYNSPLHF
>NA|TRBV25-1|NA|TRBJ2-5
TGTGCCAGCAGTGGGCGTCGAGGCAGGGAACAAGAGACCCAGTACTTC
CASSGRRGREQETQYF
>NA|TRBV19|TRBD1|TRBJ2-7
TGTGCCAGTAGTCCCAGGGACAGGGGCGAGCAGTACTTC
CASSPRDRGEQYF
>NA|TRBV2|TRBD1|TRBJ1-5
TGTGCCAGCAGCATCAGGGGGCCTGGGCCCCAGCATTTT
CASSIRGPGPQHF
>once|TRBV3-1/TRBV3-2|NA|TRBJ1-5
TGTGCCAGCAGCCTACAGCCGCGGGGCCAGCCCCAGCATTTT
CASSLQPRGQPQHF
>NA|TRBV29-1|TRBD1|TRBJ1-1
TGCAGCGTGACGGGACAGGGAGACACTGAAGCTTTCTTT
CSVTGQGDTEAFF
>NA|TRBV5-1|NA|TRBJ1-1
TGCGCCAGCAGCTTGGTCACAGGTATGAACACTGAAGCTTTCTTT
CASSLVTGMNTEAFF
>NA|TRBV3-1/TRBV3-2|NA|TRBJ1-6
TGTGCCAGCAGCCAAGAAAGCGCGCGTTCACCCCTCCACTTT
CASSQESARSPLHF
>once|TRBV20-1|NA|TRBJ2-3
TGCAGTGCTAGTTCCGGGACGGGACACACAGATACGCAGTATTTT
CSASSGTGHTDTQYF
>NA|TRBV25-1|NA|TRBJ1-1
TGTGCCAGCAGTCCCTACGGACAGATGAACACTGAAGCTTTCTTT
CASSPYGQMNTEAFF
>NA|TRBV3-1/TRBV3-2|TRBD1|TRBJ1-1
TGTGCCAGCAGCCAACAAGCCGGAAGGACAGGGGGCACTGAAGCTTTCTTT
CASSQQAGRTGGTEAFF
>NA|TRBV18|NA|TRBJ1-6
TGTGCCAGCTCACCGATGGGGCAGGGCGGTAATTCACCCCTCCACTTT
CASSPMGQGGNSPLHF